This T cell receptor beta chain was captured by sequencing in a study of blood T cell repertoires in COVID-19. Study-wide context: Acute and convalescent COVID-19 samples came from the United States, Italy and Spain. From T cells, B-cell-depleted T cells, or PBMCs came the material, which was cDNA or gDNA.

Authors' data handling: The assay estimated nucleated cells by amplifying reference gene primers. The protocol was immunoSEQ multiplex PCR, while the TCRdb copy is restricted to in-frame clones and leaves out a portion. V and J calls and clone size are as listed in that table; D and trimming were resolved from the DNA. Of some 240,000 clones listed, over 80% were seen once; the top ten hold about 1.5%. J gave up 4 bases and V 2 bases, and 6 bases lay outside the gene matches. The CDR3 consists of 14 residues. The germline V gene has CDR1 GTSNPN and CDR2 SVGIG (reference sequence). The sequence derives from a middle-aged woman who had recovered from COVID-19. The V gene is TRBV30, the J gene TRBJ1-2; 8 bases fit TRBD1. Specimen: peripheral blood. CDR3 in amino acids: CAWSRTGHPYGYTF. In nucleotides, the CDR3 is TGTGCCTGGAGTCGGACAGGGCACCCCTATGGCTACACCTTC.